This T cell receptor (delta chain) was sequenced in a study of gamma-delta T cells after stem cell transplantation. TCRdb re-called the RT-PCR reads with CATT. The sample includes some 10,000 delta-chain clones, around 1.2% of them seen just once. This clone was picked up a small number of times. TCRdb attributes to this sequence the protein of a much larger clone, which differs from the DNA translation at residue 9; a read error is likely, and the protein displayed is translated from the DNA. The origin of this receptor is a human donor. It is not recorded whose cells these are; they may come from a transplant donor. Sequencing input: gamma-delta T cells.

CDR3 DNA sequence: TGTGCCTGTGACACCGTGACTGGGAGATACGCGACTGGTACCGATAAACTCATCTTT. This sequence encodes CACDTVTGRYATGTDKLIF. J is TRDJ1 and V is TRDV2; D possibly corresponds to TRDD3 (6 bases). With 0 bases removed from V and 2 bases from J, the gap between germline ends came to 24 bases. This CDR3 is 19 amino acids long. The germline V gene has CDR1 GEAIGNYY and CDR2 EKD.